The 5 T cell receptor beta chains below all came from one sample that was sequenced in a study of blood T cells in healthy people across ages. The use of a sample-barcoded 5' primer and a J-beta primer mix characterized a second PCR of roughly 7 to 11 cycles. One entry per CDR3 protein, called by TCRdb with MiXCR from the 5' RACE reads. Of about 810,000 distinct CDR3 sequences listed, 30% to 45% are singletons. Input material: blood. The receptor source for this set is a man aged 18 to 35 in good health.

V and J are TRBV20-1 and TRBJ2-2; D gene ambiguous. CDR1 is DFQATT and CDR2 is SNEGSKA in the germline V gene (reference sequence). V was shortened by 0 bases and J by 0 bases, with 11 bases between the two germline ends. CDR3 length: 16 residues. DNA for the CDR3: TGCAGTGCTAGAGATCTAAGGCAGGCGAACACCGGGGAGCTGTTTTTT. Translation: CSARDLRQANTGELFF.

This clonotype was picked up many times. CDR3 loop: CASSQDGGQGYGYTF. The CDR3 DNA reads TGCGCCAGCAGCCAAGACGGGGGACAGGGCTATGGCTACACCTTC. The chain uses TRBV4-3 and TRBJ1-2, with 9 bases that match TRBD1. The ends lost 0 bases at V and 4 bases at J; junction bases unmatched: 3. There are 15 residues in the CDR3. CDR1 and CDR2 (germline): LGHNA, YSLEER.

In this sample, this clonotype turned up a few times. V and J are TRBV5-1 and TRBJ1-4; no clear D gene. The CDR3 has 14 residues. V shed 1 base and J shed 7 bases, with 11 bases lying between them. In germline, CDR1 is SGHRS, CDR2 YFSETQ. The CDR3 protein is CASSLMATGEKLFF. The CDR3 DNA reads as TGCGCCAGCAGCTTGATGGCAACGGGTGAAAAACTGTTTTTT.

This clonotype was seen a handful of times. A read error may be the cause here, since a much bigger clone is one base away. The chain recombines TRBV12-3 or TRBV12-4 with TRBJ2-5; D is unresolved. This CDR3 is 13 amino acids long. V was clipped by 4 bases and J by 11 bases, with 17 bases between them. CDR3 nucleotides: TGTGCCAGCAGTTGCGGTGACATACCTGTGCAGTACTTC. Its translation: CASSCGDIPVQYF.

This chain uses TRBV24-1 with TRBJ1-2; TRBD1 matches at 9 bases. V shed 4 bases and J 3 bases; nucleotides not matched to a gene: 17. The CDR3 is made up of 19 amino acids. Germline CDR1 reads KGHDR; CDR2 reads SFDVKD. The CDR3 DNA follows: TGTGCCACCAGTGACTTGACAGGGGGTGCCACCCACCCCTACTATGGCTACACCTTC. Amino acid sequence: CATSDLTGGATHPYYGYTF.